These T cell receptor beta chains were read from a single sample in a study of blood T cells in healthy people across ages. One entry per CDR3 protein results from TCRdb running MiXCR on the 5' RACE reads. The sample holds 550,000 to 800,000 distinct CDR3 sequences; about a third are singletons and the top ten take approximately 15%. The sample consisted of blood. These receptors all come from a woman of 80 years or more in good health. CDR3s leave out the opening cysteine and the closing phenylalanine or tryptophan. Fields, in order: J gene, V gene, CDR3 protein.

TRBJ2-7,TRBV7-2,ASSLDSPGNYEQY
TRBJ2-7,TRBV7-3,ASSLIGGRDAEQY
TRBJ2-3,TRBV5-1,ASRTSGGDTQY
TRBJ2-1,TRBV20-1,SASAAFTYNEQF
TRBJ2-5,TRBV7-3,ASSPGLGKTQY
TRBJ2-3,TRBV10-3,AISEATSTDTQY
TRBJ1-1,TRBV12-3/TRBV12-4,ASKSSGGVRMNTEAF
TRBJ2-5,TRBV3-1,ASSPLQGRKTQY
TRBJ2-3,TRBV6-2/TRBV6-3,ASSYQAGGSSTDTQY
TRBJ2-1,TRBV7-3,ASSLITGGRNEQF
TRBJ2-3,TRBV20-1,SARGGKRDTQY
TRBJ2-3,TRBV29-1,SAGVGRSRTDTQY
TRBJ2-1,TRBV7-2,ASSFAGANNEQF
TRBJ2-1,TRBV7-3,ASSLTAGGDRLSNEQF
TRBJ2-3,TRBV7-2,ASSLPTSGSIADTQY
TRBJ2-1,TRBV12-3/TRBV12-4,ASSLTVRKNEQF
TRBJ1-6,TRBV7-8,ASSFQSRQGPNSPLH
TRBJ2-5,TRBV29-1,SVEQLAGGVGETQY
TRBJ2-4,TRBV20-1,SGPALTGGFREQY
TRBJ1-2,TRBV30,AWSVAGIHGYT
TRBJ2-1,TRBV6-1,ASRGFGDEQF
TRBJ1-4,TRBV6-6,ASSYSTEKLF
TRBJ1-6,TRBV15,ATSREQGTNSPLH
TRBJ1-1,TRBV12-5,ASGIQGGTEAF
TRBJ1-1,TRBV30,AWSEGEAF
TRBJ2-5,TRBV20-1,SLGARKETQY
TRBJ1-6,TRBV7-9,ASSSDRKSPLH
TRBJ2-7,TRBV4-1,ASSQDFQTGGGYEQY
TRBJ2-5,TRBV18,ASSPPGLAGEKETQY
TRBJ2-1,TRBV2,ASSELQGVLGEQF
TRBJ2-2,TRBV12-3/TRBV12-4,ASSLLRGGTNTGELF
TRBJ1-1,TRBV7-2,ASSFTGDTEAF
TRBJ2-7,TRBV3-1,ASSQGYRNIFEQY
TRBJ2-1,TRBV28,ATKSGRESEQF
TRBJ2-3,TRBV2,ASGPGGGTDTQY
TRBJ2-4,TRBV20-1,SARGSGASLAKNIQY
TRBJ1-1,TRBV6-2/TRBV6-3,ASSYGWATEAF
TRBJ1-1,TRBV18,ASSAREDTEAF
TRBJ2-1,TRBV7-3,ASSPTESGHNEQF
TRBJ2-3,TRBV10-3,AISEFSTDTQY
TRBJ2-7,TRBV2,ASSVGHSGGGEQY
TRBJ2-4,TRBV15,ATSRGGGDFGIQY
TRBJ1-1,TRBV7-3,ASSLDEALGEAF
TRBJ2-3,TRBV7-2,ASSLAGNRRGDTQY
TRBJ1-4,TRBV7-9,ASSSPTGGYEKLF
TRBJ2-3,TRBV11-2,ASSLIQGAHTQY
TRBJ2-1,TRBV2,ASRDAGGRDEQF
TRBJ1-6,TRBV28,ASSRKGQGNISPLH
TRBJ1-5,TRBV24-1,ATSDEKDAEPQH
TRBJ2-5,TRBV7-2,ASSLNRGPQETQY
TRBJ2-7,TRBV20-1,SAAGLSQY
TRBJ2-7,TRBV30,AWNLIGVEQY
TRBJ1-1,TRBV12-3/TRBV12-4,ASSLGATGGRSEAF
TRBJ2-7,TRBV20-1,SAWTGLGSVAQY
TRBJ1-6,TRBV5-1,ASSLELGGNSPLH